The source of this T cell receptor (beta chain) is a study of blood T cell repertoires in COVID-19. Per the original data handling: Reference gene primer amplification yielded estimated nucleated cell counts. Sequencing was performed with immunoSEQ multiplex PCR; in TCRdb, only in-frame clones are kept and a portion is missing. The DNA gave D and trimming, while V, J and clone size come from that table. This sample carries over 130,000 clones, over 60% of them seen once, and the ten largest clones take roughly 2.9%. What was sequenced was PBMCs or T cells enriched from blood (not recorded which). The receptor was isolated from a woman in her 50s who had recovered from COVID-19.

CDR3: CASSPGSGGAWEQFF. The DNA for the CDR3 is TGCGCCAGCAGTCCGGGTAGCGGGGGGGCCTGGGAGCAGTTCTTC. The V call is TRBV5-1, the J call TRBJ2-1, with 11 bases identical to TRBD2. The CDR3 length is 15 residues. Trimming cost V 5 bases and J 10 bases; bases outside gene matches: 11. Germline V lookup: CDR1 SGHRS, CDR2 YFSETQ.